The 4 T cell receptor beta chains below were found in one sample sequenced in a study of human T cells and chemical hapten exposure. TCRdb redid the calling of the RACE reads with MiXCR, one entry per CDR3 protein. The sample shows fewer than 300,000 distinct CDR3 sequences, roughly 7.4% of them seen only once. As to time point: pre-sensitization, week 0. Stated treatment: therapeutic diphenylcyclopropenone sensitization with weekly scalp DPC. Here the sequenced sample was whole blood, taken in connection with sensitization to the hapten diphenylcyclopropenone (DPC). The receptor source for this set is a man aged 18 to 29 with alopecia areata. Some clones in this sample may be carry-over from other donors' samples.

This clonotype was counted ten times or more. The V and J genes are TRBV7-2 and TRBJ2-2, with a possible D match to TRBD1 (5 bases). V lost 1 base to trimming and J lost 7 bases, with 10 bases between them. There are 14 residues in the CDR3. From germline, CDR1 is SGHTA and CDR2 FQGNSA. In nucleotides, the CDR3 is TGTGCCAGCAGCTTAGTCCACAGGAACGGGGAGCTGTTTTTT. Protein sequence: CASSLVHRNGELFF.

The CDR3 region has the DNA TGCAGCGTTCCCGGAACAGGGGAAGATGGCTACACCTTC. Translation gives CSVPGTGEDGYTF. The gene calls are TRBV29-1 and TRBJ1-2, with 7 nucleotides matching TRBD1. This CDR3 is built from 13 residues. Germline V gives CDR1 SQVTM, CDR2 ANQGSEA. V lost 5 bases and J lost 6; bases outside the gene matches: 9.

This clonotype was detected many times. The chain recombines TRBV7-2 with TRBJ2-5; TRBD2 matches 7 bases. The J segment lost 2 bases and the V segment lost 2 bases, leaving 2 bases of the junction unmatched. Germline V gives CDR1 SGHTA, CDR2 FQGNSA. The CDR3 covers 14 residues. In DNA, the CDR3 is TGTGCCAGCAGCTTAAGAGCGGGGCAAGAGACCCAGTACTTC. Its protein is CASSLRAGQETQYF.

CDR3 in DNA: TGTGCCAGCAGCTTAGGATCGGGGGCTGACTATGGCTACACCTTC. Protein sequence: CASSLGSGADYGYTF. The V gene is TRBV7-2, the J gene TRBJ1-2; possible D gene TRBD1, 6 bases. Trimming took 1 base from V and 3 from J, leaving 12 bases between them. The CDR3 is 15 residues long. Germline V lookup: CDR1 SGHTA, CDR2 FQGNSA. Drawing the rest from reference TRBV7-2 and TRBJ1-2, the complete variable domain is GAGVSQSPSNKVTEKGKDVELRCDPISGHTALYWYRQSLGQGLEFLIYFQGNSAPDKSGLPSDRFSAERTGGSVSTLTIQRTQQEDSAVYLCASSLGSGADYGYTFGSGTRLTVV.